Included here is one T cell receptor (beta chain) sequence, with context. What it binds is not known. The germline V gene has CDR1 MNHNY and CDR2 SVGAGI (reference sequence). The CDR3 spans 16 residues. The junction had 9 bases not matched to a gene; V was cut back by 6 bases and J by 1 base. This specimen belongs to a study of long-term antiretroviral therapy in people with HIV. Study-wide context: The earliest samples came from an era when ART typically awaited falling CD4 counts. Study conclusions and caveats: The repertoire was dominated at all time points by clones expanded before ART.

Samples were assayed with immunoSEQ v3.0 at survey level. Some clones are missing from TCRdb's copy, which holds only in-frame ones; the method was immunoSEQ multiplex PCR. This repertoire shows 20,000 to 30,000 clones, around 85% found once; its top ten account for roughly 10%. Every donor had one or more pre-ART and two or more post-ART PBMC samples. The sequences come from unsorted PBMCs, collected 2.3 years after starting antiretroviral therapy. The V call is TRBV6-6, the J call TRBJ1-3, with 7 bases aligning to TRBD1. This TCR came from a man in his forties or fifties with HIV. Here the CDR3 reads CASSSPDRASGNTIYF. The CDR3 nucleotides read TGTGCCAGCAGCTCTCCCGACAGGGCTTCTGGAAACACCATATATTTT.